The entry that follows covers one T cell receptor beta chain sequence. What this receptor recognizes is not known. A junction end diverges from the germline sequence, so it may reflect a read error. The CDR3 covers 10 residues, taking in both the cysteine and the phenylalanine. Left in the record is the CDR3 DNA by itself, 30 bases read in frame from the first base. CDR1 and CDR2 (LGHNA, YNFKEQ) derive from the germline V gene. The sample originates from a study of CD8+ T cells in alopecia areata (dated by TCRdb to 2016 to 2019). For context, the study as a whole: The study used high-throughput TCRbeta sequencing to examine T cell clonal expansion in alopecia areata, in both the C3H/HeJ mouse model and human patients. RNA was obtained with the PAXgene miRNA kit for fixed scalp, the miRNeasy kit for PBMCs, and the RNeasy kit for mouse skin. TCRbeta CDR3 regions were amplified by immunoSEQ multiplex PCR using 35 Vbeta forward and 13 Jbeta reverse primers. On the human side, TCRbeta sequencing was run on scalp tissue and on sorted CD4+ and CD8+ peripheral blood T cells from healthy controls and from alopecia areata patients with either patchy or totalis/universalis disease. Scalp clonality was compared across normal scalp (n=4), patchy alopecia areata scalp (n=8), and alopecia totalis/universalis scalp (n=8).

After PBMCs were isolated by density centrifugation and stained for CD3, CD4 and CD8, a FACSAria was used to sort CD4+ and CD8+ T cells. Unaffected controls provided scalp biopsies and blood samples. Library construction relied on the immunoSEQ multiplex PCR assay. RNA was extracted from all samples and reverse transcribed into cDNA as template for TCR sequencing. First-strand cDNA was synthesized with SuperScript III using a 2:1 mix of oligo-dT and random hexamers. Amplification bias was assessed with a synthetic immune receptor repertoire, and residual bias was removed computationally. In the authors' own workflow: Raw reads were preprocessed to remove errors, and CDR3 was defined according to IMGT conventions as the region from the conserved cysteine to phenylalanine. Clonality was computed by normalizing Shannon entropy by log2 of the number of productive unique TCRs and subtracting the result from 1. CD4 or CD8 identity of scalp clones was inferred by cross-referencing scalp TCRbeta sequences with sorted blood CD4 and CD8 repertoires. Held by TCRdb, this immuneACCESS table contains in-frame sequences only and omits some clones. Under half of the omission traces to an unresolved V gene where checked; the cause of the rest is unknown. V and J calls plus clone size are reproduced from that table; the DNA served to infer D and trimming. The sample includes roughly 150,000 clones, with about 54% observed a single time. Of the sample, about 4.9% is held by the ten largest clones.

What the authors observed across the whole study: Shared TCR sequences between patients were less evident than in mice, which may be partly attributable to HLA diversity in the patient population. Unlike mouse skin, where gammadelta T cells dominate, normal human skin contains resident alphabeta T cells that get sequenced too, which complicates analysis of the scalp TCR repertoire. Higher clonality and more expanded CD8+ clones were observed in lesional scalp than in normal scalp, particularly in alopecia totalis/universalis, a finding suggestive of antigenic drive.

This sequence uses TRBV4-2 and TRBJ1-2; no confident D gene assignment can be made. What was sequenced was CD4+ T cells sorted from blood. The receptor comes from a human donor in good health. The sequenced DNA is TGTGCCAACAGCTCATATGGCTACACCTTC. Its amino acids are CANSSYGYTF.